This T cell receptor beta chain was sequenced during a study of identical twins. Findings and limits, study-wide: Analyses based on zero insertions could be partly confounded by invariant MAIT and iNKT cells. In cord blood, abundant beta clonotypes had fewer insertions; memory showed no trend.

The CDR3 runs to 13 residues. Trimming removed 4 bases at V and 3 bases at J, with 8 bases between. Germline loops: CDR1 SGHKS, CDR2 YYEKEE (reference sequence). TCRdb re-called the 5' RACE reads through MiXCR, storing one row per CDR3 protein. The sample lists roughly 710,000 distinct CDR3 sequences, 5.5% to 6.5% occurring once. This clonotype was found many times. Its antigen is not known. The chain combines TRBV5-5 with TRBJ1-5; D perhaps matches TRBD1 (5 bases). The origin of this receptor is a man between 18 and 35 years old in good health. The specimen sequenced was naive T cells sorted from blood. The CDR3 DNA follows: TGTGCCAGCAGCACGGGGCCCAATCAGCCCCAGCATTTT. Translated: CASSTGPNQPQHF.